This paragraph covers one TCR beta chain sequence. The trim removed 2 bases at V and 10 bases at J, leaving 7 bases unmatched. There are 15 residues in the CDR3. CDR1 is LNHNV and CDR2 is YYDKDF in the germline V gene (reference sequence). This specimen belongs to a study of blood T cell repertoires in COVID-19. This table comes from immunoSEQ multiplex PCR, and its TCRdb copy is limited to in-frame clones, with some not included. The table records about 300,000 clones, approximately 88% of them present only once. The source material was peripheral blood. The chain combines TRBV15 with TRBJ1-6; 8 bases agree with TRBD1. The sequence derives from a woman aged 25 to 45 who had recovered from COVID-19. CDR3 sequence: CATSRYRTGFSPLHF. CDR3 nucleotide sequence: TGTGCCACCAGCAGATACCGGACAGGGTTCTCACCCCTCCACTTT.